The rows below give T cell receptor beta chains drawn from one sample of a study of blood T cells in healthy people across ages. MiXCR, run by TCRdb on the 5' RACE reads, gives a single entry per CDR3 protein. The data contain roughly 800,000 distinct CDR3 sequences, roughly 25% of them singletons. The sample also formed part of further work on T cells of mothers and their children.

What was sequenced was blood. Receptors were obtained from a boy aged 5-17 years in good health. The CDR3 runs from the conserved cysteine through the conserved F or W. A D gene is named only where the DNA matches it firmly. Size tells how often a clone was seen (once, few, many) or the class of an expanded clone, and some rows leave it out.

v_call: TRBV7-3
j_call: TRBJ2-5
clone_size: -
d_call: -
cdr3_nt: TGTGCCAGCAGCTTATGGATCGGGGAGACCCAGTACTTC
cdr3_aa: CASSLWIGETQYF

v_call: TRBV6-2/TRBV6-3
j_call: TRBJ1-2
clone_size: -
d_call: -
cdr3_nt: TGTGCCAGCAGTTACTCGACTCTTCGTGGAGACTATGGCTACACCTTC
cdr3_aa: CASSYSTLRGDYGYTF

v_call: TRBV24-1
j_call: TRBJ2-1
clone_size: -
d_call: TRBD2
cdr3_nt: TGTGCCAGCGGGACTAGCGGGGGGAATAGGACCTATGAGCAGTTCTTC
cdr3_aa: CASGTSGGNRTYEQFF

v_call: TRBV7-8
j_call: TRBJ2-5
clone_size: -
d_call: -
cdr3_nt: TGTGCCAGCAGCTTTTTATGGGGGGCGCAGAAGACCCAGTACTTC
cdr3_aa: CASSFLWGAQKTQYF

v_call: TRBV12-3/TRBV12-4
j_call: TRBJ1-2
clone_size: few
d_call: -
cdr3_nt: TGTGCCAGCAGTTTAGCGCCGGGGGGAGACTATGGCTACACCTTC
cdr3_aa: CASSLAPGGDYGYTF

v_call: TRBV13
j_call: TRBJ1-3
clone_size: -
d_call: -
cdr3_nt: TGTGCCAGCAGCCCGGGACTCTCTGGAAACACCATATATTTT
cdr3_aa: CASSPGLSGNTIYF

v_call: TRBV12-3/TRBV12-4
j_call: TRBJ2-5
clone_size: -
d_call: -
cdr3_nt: TGTGCCTCCCGCCGAAGAGGAGGGGAGACCCAGTACTTC
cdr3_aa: CASRRRGGETQYF

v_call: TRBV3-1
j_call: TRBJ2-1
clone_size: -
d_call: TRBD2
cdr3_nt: TGTGCCAGCAGCCAAGGAGCGGGGGCTGAATCGGATGAGCAGTTCTTC
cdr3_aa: CASSQGAGAESDEQFF

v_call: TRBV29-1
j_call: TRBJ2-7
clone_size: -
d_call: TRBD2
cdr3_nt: TGCAGCGTTGAAGAGATGGGGGGGGGACGTCAACGAGAGCAGTACTTC
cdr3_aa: CSVEEMGGGRQREQYF

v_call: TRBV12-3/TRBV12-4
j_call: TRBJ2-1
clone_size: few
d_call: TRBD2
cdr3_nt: TGTGCCAGCAGTGCGACTAGCCATGAGCAGTTCTTC
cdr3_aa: CASSATSHEQFF

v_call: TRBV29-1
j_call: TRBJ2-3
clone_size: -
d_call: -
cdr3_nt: TGCAGCTCTTCCGGCCGCGGAGATACGCAGTATTTT
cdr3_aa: CSSSGRGDTQYF

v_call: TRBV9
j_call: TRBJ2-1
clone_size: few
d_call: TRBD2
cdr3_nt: TGTGCCAGCAGCGTAGTCGTTAGCGGGGGGGCCGGCGACAATGAGCAGTTCTTC
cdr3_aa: CASSVVVSGGAGDNEQFF

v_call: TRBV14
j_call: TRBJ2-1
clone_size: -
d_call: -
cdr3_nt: TGTGCCAGCAGCCGGGACTCGCAGGGGCGCTACAATGAGCAGTTCTTC
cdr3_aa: CASSRDSQGRYNEQFF

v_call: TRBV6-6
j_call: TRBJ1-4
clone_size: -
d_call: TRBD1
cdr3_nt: TGTGCCAGCAGTCGACAGGGGGATGAAAAACTGTTTTTT
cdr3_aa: CASSRQGDEKLFF

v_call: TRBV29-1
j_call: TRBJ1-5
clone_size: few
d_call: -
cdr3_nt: TGCAGCGCCCTGACAGGCCACTATAGCAATCAGCCCCAGCATTTT
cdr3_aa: CSALTGHYSNQPQHF

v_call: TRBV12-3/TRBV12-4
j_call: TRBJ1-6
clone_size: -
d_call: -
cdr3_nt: TGTGCCAGCAGTGACTGGGTGTTATCGGATTCACCCCTCCACTTT
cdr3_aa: CASSDWVLSDSPLHF

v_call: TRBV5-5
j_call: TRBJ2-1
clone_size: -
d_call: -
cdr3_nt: TGTGCCAGCAGCTTGTTTTTCTACAATGAGCAGTTCTTC
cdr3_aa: CASSLFFYNEQFF

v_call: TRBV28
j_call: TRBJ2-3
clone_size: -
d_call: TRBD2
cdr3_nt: TGTGCCAGCAGTTTACGAGCGGGGGGGCTTATTAGGGATACGCAGTATTTT
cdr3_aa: CASSLRAGGLIRDTQYF

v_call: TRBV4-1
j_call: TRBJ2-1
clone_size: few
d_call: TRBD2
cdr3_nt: TGCGCCAGCAGCCAAATGGGAATAGCGGGGGGGCCGGCGAACAATGAGCAGTTCTTC
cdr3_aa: CASSQMGIAGGPANNEQFF

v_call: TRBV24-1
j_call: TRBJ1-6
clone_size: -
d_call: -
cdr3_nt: TGTGCCACCACCAAACCCCGGGACCGACCGTTCACCCTCCACTTT
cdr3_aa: CATTKPRDRPFTLHF

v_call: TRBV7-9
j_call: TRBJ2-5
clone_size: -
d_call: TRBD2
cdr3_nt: TGTGCCAGCAGCGCGAGCGGGGTCCCTGAGACCCAGTACTTC
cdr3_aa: CASSASGVPETQYF

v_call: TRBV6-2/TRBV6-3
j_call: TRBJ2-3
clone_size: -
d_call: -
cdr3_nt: TGTGCCAGCAGTTACACTTTAGCGACAGATACGCAGTATTTT
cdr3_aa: CASSYTLATDTQYF

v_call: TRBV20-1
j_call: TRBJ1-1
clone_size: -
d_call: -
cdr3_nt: TGCAGTGCTAGAGGCACCTGGAGTGGTGAAGCTTTCTTT
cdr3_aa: CSARGTWSGEAFF

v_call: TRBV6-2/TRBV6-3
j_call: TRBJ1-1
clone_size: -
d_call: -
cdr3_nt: TGTGCCAGCAGTTACCGGACCCCCAGGAGGATCTTAGAAGCTTTCTTT
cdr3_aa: CASSYRTPRRILEAFF

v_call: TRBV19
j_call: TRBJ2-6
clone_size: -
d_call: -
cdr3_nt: TGTGCCAGTGAGGATAAACAGGGAACCTCCGGGGCCAACGTCCTGACTTTC
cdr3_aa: CASEDKQGTSGANVLTF

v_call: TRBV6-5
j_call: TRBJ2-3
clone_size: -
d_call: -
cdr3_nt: TGTGCCAGCAGTTTTTCATTACAGGGAGATACGCAGTATTTT
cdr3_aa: CASSFSLQGDTQYF

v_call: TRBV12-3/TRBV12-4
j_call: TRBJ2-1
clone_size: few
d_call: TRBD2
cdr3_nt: TGTGCCAGCAGTTTTGCTAGCGGGGGGGTATACAATGAGCAGTTCTTC
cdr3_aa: CASSFASGGVYNEQFF

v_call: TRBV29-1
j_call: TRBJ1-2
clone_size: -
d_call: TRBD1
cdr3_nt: TGCAGCGTCCGCACTGAGGGACAGGGGTCGTTCGGCTATGGCTACACCTTC
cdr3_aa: CSVRTEGQGSFGYGYTF

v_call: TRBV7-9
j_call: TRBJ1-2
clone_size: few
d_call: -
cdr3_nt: TGTGCCAGCAGCTTAGTTACAGGGTCTAACTATGGCTACACCTTC
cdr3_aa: CASSLVTGSNYGYTF

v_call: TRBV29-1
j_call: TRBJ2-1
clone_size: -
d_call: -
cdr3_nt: TGCACCTCCAAGGGGGGCGGATACAATGAGCAGTTCTTC
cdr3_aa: CTSKGGGYNEQFF

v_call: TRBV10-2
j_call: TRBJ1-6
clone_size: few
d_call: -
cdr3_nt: TGCGCCACCACGGGACAATATAATTCACCCCTCCACTTT
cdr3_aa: CATTGQYNSPLHF

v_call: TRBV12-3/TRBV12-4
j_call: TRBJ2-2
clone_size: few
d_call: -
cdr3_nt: TGTGCCAGCAGTTTGGGGGCCGCGGCCGGGGAGCTGTTTTTT
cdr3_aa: CASSLGAAAGELFF

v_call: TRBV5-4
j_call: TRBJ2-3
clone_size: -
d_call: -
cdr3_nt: TGTGCCAGCAGCTTGTCAAAGCGGGCAAGCACAGATACGCAGTATTTT
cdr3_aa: CASSLSKRASTDTQYF

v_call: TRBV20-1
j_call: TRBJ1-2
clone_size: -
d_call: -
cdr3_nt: TGCAGTGCTTCGCAGGGAGACGTTCTCTATGGCTACACCTTC
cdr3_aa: CSASQGDVLYGYTF

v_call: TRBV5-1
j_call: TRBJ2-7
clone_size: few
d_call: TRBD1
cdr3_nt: TGCGCCAGCAGCTTGATAACGGGACAGACCTCCTACGAGCAGTACTTC
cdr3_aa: CASSLITGQTSYEQYF

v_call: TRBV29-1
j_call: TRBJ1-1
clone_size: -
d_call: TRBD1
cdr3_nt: TGCAGCGTTGTAAGGGGGACAGTCTTGGGCACTGAAGCTTTCTTT
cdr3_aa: CSVVRGTVLGTEAFF

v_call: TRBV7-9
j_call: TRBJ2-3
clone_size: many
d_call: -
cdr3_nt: TGTGCCAGCAGCTTAGTCGGCGGGACAGAGAGAGATACGCAGTATTTT
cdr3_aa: CASSLVGGTERDTQYF

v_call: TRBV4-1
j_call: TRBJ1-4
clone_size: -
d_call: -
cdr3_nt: TGCGCCAGCAGCCTTGTTGCCGGGGAAGGACTGTTTTTT
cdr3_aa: CASSLVAGEGLFF

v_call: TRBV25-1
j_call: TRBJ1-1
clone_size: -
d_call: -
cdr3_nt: TGTGCCAGCGCTATCAACACTGAAGCTTTCTTT
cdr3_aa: CASAINTEAFF

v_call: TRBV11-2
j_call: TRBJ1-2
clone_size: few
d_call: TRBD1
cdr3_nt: TGTGCCAGCAGCAGAGGACAGGGGGCAAATGGCTACACCTTC
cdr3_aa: CASSRGQGANGYTF

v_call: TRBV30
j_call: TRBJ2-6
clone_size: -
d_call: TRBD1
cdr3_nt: TGTGCCTGGAGTCAGGGCAGGGGGCGGATTGGGGCCAACGTCCTGACTTTC
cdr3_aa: CAWSQGRGRIGANVLTF

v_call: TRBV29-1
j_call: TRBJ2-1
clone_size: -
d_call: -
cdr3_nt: TGCAGCGTTGAAGACGCCGTACAGGGAAACGACGAGCAGTTCTTC
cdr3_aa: CSVEDAVQGNDEQFF